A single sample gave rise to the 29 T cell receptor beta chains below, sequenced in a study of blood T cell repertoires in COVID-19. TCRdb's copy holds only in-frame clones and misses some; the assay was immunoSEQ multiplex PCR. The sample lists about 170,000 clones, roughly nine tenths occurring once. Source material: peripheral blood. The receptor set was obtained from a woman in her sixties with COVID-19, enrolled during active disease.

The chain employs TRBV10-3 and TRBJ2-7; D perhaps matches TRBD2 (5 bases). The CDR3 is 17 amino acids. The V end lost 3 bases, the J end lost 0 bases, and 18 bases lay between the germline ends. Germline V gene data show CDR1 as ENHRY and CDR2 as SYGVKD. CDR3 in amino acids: CAISDPRTGTSSYEQYF. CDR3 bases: TGTGCCATCAGTGACCCCAGGACTGGAACGAGCTCCTACGAGCAGTACTTC.

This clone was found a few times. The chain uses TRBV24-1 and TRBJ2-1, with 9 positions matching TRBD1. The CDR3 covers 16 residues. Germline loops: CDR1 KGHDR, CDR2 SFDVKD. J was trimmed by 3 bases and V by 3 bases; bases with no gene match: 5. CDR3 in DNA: TGTGCCACCAGTGATACGGACAGGGGCAACTACAATGAGCAGTTCTTC. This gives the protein CATSDTDRGNYNEQFF.

CDR3 loop: CASSYSINSYQPQHF. Here the CDR3 DNA reads TGTGCCAGCAGTTACTCGATAAACAGCTATCAGCCCCAGCATTTT. The chain joins TRBV6-5 to TRBJ1-5; D not resolved. V lost 0 bases to trimming and J lost 5 bases, with 11 bases between them. CDR1 and CDR2 from the germline V gene are MNHEY and SVGAGI. The CDR3 extends over 15 amino acids.

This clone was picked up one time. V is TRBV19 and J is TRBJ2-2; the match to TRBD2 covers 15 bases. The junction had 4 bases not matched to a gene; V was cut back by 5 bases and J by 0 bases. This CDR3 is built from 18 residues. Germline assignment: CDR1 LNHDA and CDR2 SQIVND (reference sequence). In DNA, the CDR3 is TGTGCCAGTAGTTTCCGGACTAGCGGGAGGGCGAACACCGGGGAGCTGTTTTTT. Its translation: CASSFRTSGRANTGELFF.

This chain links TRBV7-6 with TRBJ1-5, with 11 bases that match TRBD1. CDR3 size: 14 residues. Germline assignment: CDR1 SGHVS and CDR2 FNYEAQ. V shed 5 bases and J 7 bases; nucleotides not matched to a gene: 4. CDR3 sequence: CASSQGQGGQPQHF. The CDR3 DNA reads TGTGCCAGCAGCCAGGGACAGGGGGGCCAGCCCCAGCATTTT.

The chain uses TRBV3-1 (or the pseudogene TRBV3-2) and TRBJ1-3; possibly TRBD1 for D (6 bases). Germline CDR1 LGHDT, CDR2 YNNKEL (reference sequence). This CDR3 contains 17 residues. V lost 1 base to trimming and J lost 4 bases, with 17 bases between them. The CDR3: CASSQALRDRNGNTIYF. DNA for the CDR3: TGTGCCAGCAGCCAAGCCCTCCGAGACAGGAACGGAAACACCATATATTTT.

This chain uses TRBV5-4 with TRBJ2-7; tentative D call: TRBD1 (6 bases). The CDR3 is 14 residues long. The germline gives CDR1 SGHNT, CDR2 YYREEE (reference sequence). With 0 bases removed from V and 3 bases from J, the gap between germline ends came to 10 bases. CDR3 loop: CASSLAGRGYEQYF. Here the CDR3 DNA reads TGTGCCAGCAGCTTGGCTGGCAGGGGCTACGAGCAGTACTTC.

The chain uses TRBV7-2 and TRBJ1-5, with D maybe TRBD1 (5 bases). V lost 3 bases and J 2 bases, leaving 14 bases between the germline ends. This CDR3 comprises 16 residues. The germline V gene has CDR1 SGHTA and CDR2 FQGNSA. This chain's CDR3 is CASSLGGARGNQPQHF. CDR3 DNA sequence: TGTGCCAGCAGCTTGGGCGGGGCGCGGGGCAATCAGCCCCAGCATTTT.

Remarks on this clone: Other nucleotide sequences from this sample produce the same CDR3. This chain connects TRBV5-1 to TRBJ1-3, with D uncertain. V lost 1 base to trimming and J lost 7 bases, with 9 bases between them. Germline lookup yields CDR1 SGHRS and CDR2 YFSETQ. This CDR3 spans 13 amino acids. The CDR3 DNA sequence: TGCGCCAGCAGCTTGTCGTCCGGGAACACCATATATTTT. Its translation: CASSLSSGNTIYF.

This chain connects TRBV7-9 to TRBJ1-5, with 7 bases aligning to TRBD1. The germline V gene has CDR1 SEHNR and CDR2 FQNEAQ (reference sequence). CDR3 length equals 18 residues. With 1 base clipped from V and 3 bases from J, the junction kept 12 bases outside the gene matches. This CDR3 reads CASSLEDRRMANNQPQHF. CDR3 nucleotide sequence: TGTGCCAGCAGCTTAGAGGACAGGAGGATGGCAAACAATCAGCCCCAGCATTTT. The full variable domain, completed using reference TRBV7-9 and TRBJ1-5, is DTGVSQNPRHKITKRGQNVTFRCDPISEHNRLYWYRQTLGQGPEFLTYFQNEAQLEKSRLLSDRFSAERPKGSFSTLEIQRTEQGDSAMYLCASSLEDRRMANNQPQHFGDGTRLSIL.

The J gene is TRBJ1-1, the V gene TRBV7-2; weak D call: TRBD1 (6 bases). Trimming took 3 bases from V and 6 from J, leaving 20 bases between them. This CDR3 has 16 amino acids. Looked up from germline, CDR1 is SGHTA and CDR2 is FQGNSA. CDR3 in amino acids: CASSFRRQAGGSEAFF. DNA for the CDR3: TGTGCCAGCAGCTTTAGGAGACAGGCGGGAGGGTCTGAAGCTTTCTTT.

CDR3 DNA: TGCGCCAGCAGCCTGCGGGGGGCGGACGCTGAAGCTTTCTTT. Protein: CASSLRGADAEAFF. The V call is TRBV4-3, the J call TRBJ1-1; the D gene is possibly TRBD1 (6 bases). The germline gives CDR1 LGHNA, CDR2 YSLEER. The germline V and J ends were trimmed by 4 bases and 6 bases, with 15 bases remaining between them. The CDR3 extends over 14 amino acids.

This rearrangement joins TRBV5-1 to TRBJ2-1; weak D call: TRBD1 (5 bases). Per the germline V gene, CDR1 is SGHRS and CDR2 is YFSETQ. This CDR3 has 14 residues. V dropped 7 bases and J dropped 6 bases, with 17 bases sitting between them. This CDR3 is CASYSLDNFNEQFF. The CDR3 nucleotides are TGCGCCAGCTACAGTCTGGACAACTTCAATGAGCAGTTCTTC.

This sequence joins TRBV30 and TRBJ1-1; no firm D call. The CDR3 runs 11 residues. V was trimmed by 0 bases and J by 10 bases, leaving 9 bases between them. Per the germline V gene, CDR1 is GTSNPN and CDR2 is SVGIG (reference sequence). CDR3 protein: CAWSVRGLAFF. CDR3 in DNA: TGTGCCTGGAGTGTACGGGGATTAGCTTTCTTT.

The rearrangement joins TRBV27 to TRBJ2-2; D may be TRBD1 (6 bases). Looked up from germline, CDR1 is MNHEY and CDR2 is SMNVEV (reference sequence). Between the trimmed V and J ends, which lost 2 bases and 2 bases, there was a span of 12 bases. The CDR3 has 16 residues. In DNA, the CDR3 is TGTGCCAGCAGTTTACACCAGGGGTCAAACACCGGGGAGCTGTTTTTT. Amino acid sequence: CASSLHQGSNTGELFF.

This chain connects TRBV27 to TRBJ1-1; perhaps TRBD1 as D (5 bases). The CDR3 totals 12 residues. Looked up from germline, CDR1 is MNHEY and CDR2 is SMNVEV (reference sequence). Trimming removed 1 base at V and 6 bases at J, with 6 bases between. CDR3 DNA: TGTGCCAGCAGTTTATTAGGGGCTGAAGCTTTCTTT. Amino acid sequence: CASSLLGAEAFF.

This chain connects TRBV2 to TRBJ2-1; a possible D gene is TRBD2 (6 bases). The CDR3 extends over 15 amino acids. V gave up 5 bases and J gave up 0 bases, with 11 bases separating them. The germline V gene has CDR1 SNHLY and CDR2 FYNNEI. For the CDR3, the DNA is TGTGCCAGCAGTAGCCTCGGGAGCTCCTACAATGAGCAGTTCTTC. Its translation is CASSSLGSSYNEQFF.

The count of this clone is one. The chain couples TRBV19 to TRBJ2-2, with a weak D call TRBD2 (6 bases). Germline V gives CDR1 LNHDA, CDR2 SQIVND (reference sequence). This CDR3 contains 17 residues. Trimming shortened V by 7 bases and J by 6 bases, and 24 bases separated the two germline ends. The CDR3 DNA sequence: TGTGCCAGTACCTCAAAGGGACTCCGCCCCTTCCCCGGGGAGCTGTTTTTT. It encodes CASTSKGLRPFPGELFF.

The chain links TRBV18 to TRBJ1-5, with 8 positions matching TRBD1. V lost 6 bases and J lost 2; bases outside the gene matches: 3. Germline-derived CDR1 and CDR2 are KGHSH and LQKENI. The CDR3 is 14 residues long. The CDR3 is CASSTGGGNQPQHF. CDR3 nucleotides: TGTGCCAGCTCCACAGGGGGTGGCAATCAGCCCCAGCATTTT.

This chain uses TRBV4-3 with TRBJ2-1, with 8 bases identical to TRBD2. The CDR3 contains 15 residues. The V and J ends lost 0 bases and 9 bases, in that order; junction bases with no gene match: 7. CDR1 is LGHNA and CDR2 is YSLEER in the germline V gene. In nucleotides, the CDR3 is TGCGCCAGCAGCCAAGAAGGTCGGGAGGGAGCTGAGCAGTTCTTC. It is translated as CASSQEGREGAEQFF.

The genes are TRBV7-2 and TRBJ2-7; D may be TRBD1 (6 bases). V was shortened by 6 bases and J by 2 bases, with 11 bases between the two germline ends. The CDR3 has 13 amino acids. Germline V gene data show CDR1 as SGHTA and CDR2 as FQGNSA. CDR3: CASRQGLTYEQYF. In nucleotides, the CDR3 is TGTGCCAGCAGACAGGGATTGACCTACGAGCAGTACTTC.

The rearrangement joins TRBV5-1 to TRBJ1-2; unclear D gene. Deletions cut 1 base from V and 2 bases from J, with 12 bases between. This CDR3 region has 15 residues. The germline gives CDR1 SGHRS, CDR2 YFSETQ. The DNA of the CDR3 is TGCGCCAGCAGCTTGTCGGTTACAGCCAACTATGGCTACACCTTC. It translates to CASSLSVTANYGYTF. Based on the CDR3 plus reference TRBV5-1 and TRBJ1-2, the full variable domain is KAGVTQTPRYLIKTRGQQVTLSCSPISGHRSVSWYQQTPGQGLQFLFEYFSETQRNKGNFPGRFSGRQFSNSRSEMNVSTLELGDSALYLCASSLSVTANYGYTFGSGTRLTVV.

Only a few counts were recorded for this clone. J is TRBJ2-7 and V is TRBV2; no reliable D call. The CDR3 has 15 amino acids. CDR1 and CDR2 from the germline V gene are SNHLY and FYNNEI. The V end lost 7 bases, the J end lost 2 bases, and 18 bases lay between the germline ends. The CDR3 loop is CASKPRQTIPYEQYF. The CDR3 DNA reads TGTGCCAGCAAGCCCCGCCAGACAATTCCCTACGAGCAGTACTTC.

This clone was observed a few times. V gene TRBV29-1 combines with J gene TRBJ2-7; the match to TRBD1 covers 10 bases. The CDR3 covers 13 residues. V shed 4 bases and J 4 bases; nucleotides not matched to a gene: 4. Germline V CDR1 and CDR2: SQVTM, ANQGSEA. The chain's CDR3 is CSVGDRGRYEQYF. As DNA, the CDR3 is TGCAGCGTTGGGGACAGGGGTCGATACGAGCAGTACTTC.

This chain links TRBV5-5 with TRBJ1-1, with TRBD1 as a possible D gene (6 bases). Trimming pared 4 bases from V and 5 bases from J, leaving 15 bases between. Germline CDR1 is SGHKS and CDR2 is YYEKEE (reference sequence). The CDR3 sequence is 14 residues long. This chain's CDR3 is CASSALQGNTEAFF. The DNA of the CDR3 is TGTGCCAGCAGCGCGCTACAGGGAAATACTGAAGCTTTCTTT. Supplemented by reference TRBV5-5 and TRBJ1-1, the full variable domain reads DAGVTQSPTHLIKTRGQQVTLRCSPISGHKSVSWYQQVLGQGPQFIFQYYEKEERGRGNFPDRFSARQFPNYSSELNVNALLLGDSALYLCASSALQGNTEAFFGQGTRLTVV.

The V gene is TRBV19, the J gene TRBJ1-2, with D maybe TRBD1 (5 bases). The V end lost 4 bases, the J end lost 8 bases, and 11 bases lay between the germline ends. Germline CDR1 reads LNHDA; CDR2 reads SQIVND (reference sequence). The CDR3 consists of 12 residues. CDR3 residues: CASSTDSLGYTF. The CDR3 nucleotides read TGTGCCAGTAGTACCGACAGCCTAGGCTACACCTTC.

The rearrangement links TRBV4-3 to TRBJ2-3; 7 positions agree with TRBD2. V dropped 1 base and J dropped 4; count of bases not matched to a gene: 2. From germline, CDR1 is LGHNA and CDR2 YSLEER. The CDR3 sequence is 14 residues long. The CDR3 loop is CASSQAGGADTQYF. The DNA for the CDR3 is TGCGCCAGCAGCCAAGCGGGAGGAGCAGATACGCAGTATTTT.

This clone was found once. The CDR3 region is CASSIEATNEKLFF. The CDR3 DNA reads as TGCGCCAGCAGCATAGAAGCAACTAATGAAAAACTGTTTTTT. The chain links TRBV5-1 to TRBJ1-4; D gene unclear. CDR3 length: 14 residues. Per germline, CDR1 SGHRS and CDR2 YFSETQ. Trimming shortened V by 4 bases and J by 0 bases, and 7 bases separated the two germline ends.

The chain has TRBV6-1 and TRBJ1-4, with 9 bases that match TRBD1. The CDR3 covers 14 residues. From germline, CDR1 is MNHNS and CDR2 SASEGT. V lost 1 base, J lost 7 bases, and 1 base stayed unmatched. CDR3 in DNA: TGTGCCAGCAGTGAAGGGACAGGGGCTGAAAAACTGTTTTTT. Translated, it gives CASSEGTGAEKLFF.